Listed here is a single TCR beta chain. The antigen is undetermined. This entry comes from a study of beta chain features in type 1 diabetes. Study at large: Taken together, all samples contributed 90 million to 140 million examined sorted cells. Whole-study results and caveats: The analysis here could not establish whether HLA type shapes TCRB rearrangement. Reads derived from cDNA could over-represent cells showing high TCR expression.

The sequenced template was cDNA made from the entire isolated RNA. The data were produced by immunoSEQ multiplex PCR, yet TCRdb's version contains in-frame clones alone and is incomplete. Among fewer than 350,000 clones listed, around 7.3% were seen once. Isolation of CD4+ naive, central memory, regulatory and stem cell-like memory cells was achieved by sorting via CD45RO/CCR7/CD25/CD127/CD95/CD27. CDR1 is SGHNT, CDR2 YYREEE, per germline (reference sequence). The CDR3 has 14 amino acids. Losses at the gene ends were 0 bases for V and 4 bases for J; bases not matched to a gene: 3. The clonotype comes from a woman in her late teens or twenties in good health. J is TRBJ1-2 and V is TRBV5-4; 7 bases are shared with TRBD1. Sequencing input: central memory CD4+ T cells from blood. The DNA of the CDR3 is TGTGCCAGCAGCTTGGGGGACAGACCCTATGGCTACACCTTC. Translated: CASSLGDRPYGYTF.